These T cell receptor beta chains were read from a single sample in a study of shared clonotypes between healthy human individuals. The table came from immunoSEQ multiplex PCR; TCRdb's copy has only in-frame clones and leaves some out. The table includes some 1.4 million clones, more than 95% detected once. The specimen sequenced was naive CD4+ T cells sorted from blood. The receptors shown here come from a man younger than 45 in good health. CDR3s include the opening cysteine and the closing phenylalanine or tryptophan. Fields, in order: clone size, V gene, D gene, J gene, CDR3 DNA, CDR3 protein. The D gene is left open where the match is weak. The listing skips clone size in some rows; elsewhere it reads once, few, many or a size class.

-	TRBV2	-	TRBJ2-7	TGTGCCAGCAATAGGGACTCGGTATACGAGCAGTACTTC	CASNRDSVYEQYF
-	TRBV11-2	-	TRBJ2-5	TGTGCCAGCACTCTGGGGGGGCGCAGGTCAGAGACCCAGTACTTC	CASTLGGRRSETQYF
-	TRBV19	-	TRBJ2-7	TGTGCCAGTAGTATGGGCTTGTCCGAGCAGTACTTC	CASSMGLSEQYF
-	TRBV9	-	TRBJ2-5	TGTGCCAGGTCAGAAATACAGGACGAAGAGACCCAGTACTTC	CARSEIQDEETQYF
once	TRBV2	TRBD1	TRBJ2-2	TGTGCCAGCAGTGAGGAACAGGGGATTTTCGGGGAGCTGTTTTTT	CASSEEQGIFGELFF
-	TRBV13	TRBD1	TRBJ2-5	TGTGCCAGCAGCAAAGGACAGGGTCAAGAGACCCAGTACTTC	CASSKGQGQETQYF
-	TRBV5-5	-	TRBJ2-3	TGTGCCAGCAGCTTGGTTACCCCGCGGGACACAGATACGCAGTATTTT	CASSLVTPRDTDTQYF
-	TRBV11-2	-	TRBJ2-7	TGTGCCAGCAGCTTCCCCGGGTTCGGGTACGAGCAGTACTTC	CASSFPGFGYEQYF
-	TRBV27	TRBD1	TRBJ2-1	TGTGCCAGCAGTTTATTTTCCCTGGGACAGGGCCGGAGAATGAGCCTCAATGAGCAGTTCTTC	CASSLFSLGQGRRMSLNEQFF
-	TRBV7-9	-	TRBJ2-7	TGTGCCAGCAGCTTAGCGCGTGGACAGTCCTACGAGCAGTACTTC	CASSLARGQSYEQYF
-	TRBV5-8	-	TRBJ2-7	TGTGCCAGCGCTCGTTTGGATTCCTACGAGCAGTACTTC	CASARLDSYEQYF
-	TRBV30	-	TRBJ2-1	TGTGCCTGGAGTGTTTGGGGCAATGAGCAGTTCTTC	CAWSVWGNEQFF
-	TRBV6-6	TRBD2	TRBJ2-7	TGTGCCAGCAGTCCGACTAGCGGGATCCCTAACGAGCAGTACTTC	CASSPTSGIPNEQYF
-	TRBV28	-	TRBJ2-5	TGTGCCAGCAGTTTCGGTAGACAAGAGACCCAGTACTTC	CASSFGRQETQYF
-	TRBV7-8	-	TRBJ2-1	TGTGCCAGCAGCTTAAGGGTGAGCTCCTACAATGAGCAGTTCTTC	CASSLRVSSYNEQFF
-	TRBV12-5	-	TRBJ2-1	TGTGCTAGTGGCCTGGGACCGAACAATGAGCAGTTCTTC	CASGLGPNNEQFF
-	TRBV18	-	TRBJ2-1	TGTGCCAGCTCCCTCAAGACAGGTAGGCTCGACAATGAGCAGTTCTTC	CASSLKTGRLDNEQFF
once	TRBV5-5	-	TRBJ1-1	TGTGCCAGCAGCTTGGGACCGAACACTGAAGCTTTCTTT	CASSLGPNTEAFF
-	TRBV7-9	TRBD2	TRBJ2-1	TGTGCCAGCAGCGACAAAGCGGGAGCATACAATGAGCAGTTCTTC	CASSDKAGAYNEQFF
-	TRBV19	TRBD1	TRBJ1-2	TGTGCCAGTAGTCGCCCAGGGGGCGCTATGGGAGGCTACACCTTC	CASSRPGGAMGGYTF
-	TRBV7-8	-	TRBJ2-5	TGTGCCAGCAGCGTCGGAGGAGAGACCCAGTACTTC	CASSVGGETQYF
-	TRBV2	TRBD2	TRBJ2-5	TGTGCCAGCAGTTTGACTAGCGGGAGACGTGAGACCCAGTACTTC	CASSLTSGRRETQYF
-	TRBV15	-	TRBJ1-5	TGTGCCACCAGCAGAGATCAGTCTGGGAATCAGCCCCAGCATTTT	CATSRDQSGNQPQHF
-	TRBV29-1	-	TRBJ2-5	TGCAGCGTAGGCAGGGCGGAGGAGACCCAGTACTTC	CSVGRAEETQYF
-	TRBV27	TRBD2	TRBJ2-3	TGTGCCAGCAGTACCAACAGGGGGCGGGGACTAGCGGGAGTCCCAGATACGCAGTATTTT	CASSTNRGRGLAGVPDTQYF
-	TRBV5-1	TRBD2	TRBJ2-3	TGCGCCAGCAGCCTGAGAATGACTAGCGGGAGGGCAGATACGCAGTATTTT	CASSLRMTSGRADTQYF
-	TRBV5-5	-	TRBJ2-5	TGTGCCAGCAGCTCTGGATATGTGGGCAGCTCTCCGGGGACCCAGTACTTC	CASSSGYVGSSPGTQYF
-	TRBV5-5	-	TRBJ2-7	TGTGCCAGCAGCGTCGAGGGCCTCTACGAGCAGTACTTC	CASSVEGLYEQYF
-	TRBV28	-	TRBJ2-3	TGTGCCAGCCCGCCGACATCGGAGATGACAGATACGCAGTATTTT	CASPPTSEMTDTQYF
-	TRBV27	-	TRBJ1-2	TGTGCCAGCAGTTTCGGCCTCACCTATGGCTACACCTTC	CASSFGLTYGYTF
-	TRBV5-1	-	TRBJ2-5	TGCGCCAGCAGCTCGGCCCGGGGTCTGGAGACCCAGTACTTC	CASSSARGLETQYF
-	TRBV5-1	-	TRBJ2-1	TGCGCCAGCGCAAAGGACCATATCGGATACAATGAGCAGTTCTTC	CASAKDHIGYNEQFF
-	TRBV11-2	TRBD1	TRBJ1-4	TGTGCCAGCAGCTCGCTCCGGGACAGGGAGGAAAAACTGTTTTTT	CASSSLRDREEKLFF
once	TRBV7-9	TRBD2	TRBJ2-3	TGTGCCAGCAGCTCCCTCGGTGGTAGCGGGAGGGAGGATACGCAGTATTTT	CASSSLGGSGREDTQYF
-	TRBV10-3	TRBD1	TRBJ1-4	TGTGCCATCAGTGGGGGACAGGGCGGAGAAAAACTGTTTTTT	CAISGGQGGEKLFF
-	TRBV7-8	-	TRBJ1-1	TGTGCCAGCAGCACACCTATTTGGGGGATCCCTGAAGCTTTCTTT	CASSTPIWGIPEAFF
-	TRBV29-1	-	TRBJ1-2	TGCAGCGTCCCAAGCCCACGCATCCAGGACTATGGCTACACCTTC	CSVPSPRIQDYGYTF
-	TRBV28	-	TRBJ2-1	TGTGCCAGCAGTTCCCCAGGGACCACCCTATACAATGAGCAGTTCTTC	CASSSPGTTLYNEQFF
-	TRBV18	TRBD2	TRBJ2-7	TGTGCCAGCTCACCGGAGCTAGCGGGAGGGCGGAACGAGCAGTACTTC	CASSPELAGGRNEQYF
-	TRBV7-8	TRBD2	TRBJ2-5	TGTGCCAGCAGCACCGGGACTAGCACTCAAGAGACCCAGTACTTC	CASSTGTSTQETQYF
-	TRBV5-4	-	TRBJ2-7	TGTGCCAGCAGCTCCGGCGGCAACTACGAGCAGTACTTC	CASSSGGNYEQYF
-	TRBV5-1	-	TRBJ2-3	TGCGCCAGCAGCCGAGGACTCGGAGCGGGTTTAGGAGATACGCAGTATTTT	CASSRGLGAGLGDTQYF
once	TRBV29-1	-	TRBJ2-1	TGCAGCGTTACGAGAGGGACTTTGGTAGGTGAGCAGTTCTTC	CSVTRGTLVGEQFF
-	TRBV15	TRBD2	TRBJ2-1	TGTGCCACCAGCAGAGACAGCGGGAACAATGAGCAGTTCTTC	CATSRDSGNNEQFF
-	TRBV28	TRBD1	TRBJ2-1	TGTGCCAGCAGTCCGCTCGTCGGGACAGGGGACTACAATGAGCAGTTCTTC	CASSPLVGTGDYNEQFF
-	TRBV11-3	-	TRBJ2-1	TGTGCCAGCAGTCCACTAGCCTATGAGCAGTTCTTC	CASSPLAYEQFF
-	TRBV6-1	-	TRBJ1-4	TGTGCCAGCAGTGAAACCCCGCTTGAAAAACTGTTTTTT	CASSETPLEKLFF